The next 27 T cell receptor beta chains were all read from a single sample in a study of identical twins (dated by TCRdb to between 2015 and 2016). Libraries were constructed by 5' RACE. Data came from an Illumina HiSeq 2000. TCRdb reprocessing: public reads trimmed at Q25 with fastp, clones called with MiXCR, in-frame beta chains kept. Rows are combined by CDR3 protein, so each entry shows the most common genes and DNA. This sample holds approximately 680,000 distinct CDR3 sequences; under 8.5% were observed only once. The ten biggest clones cover roughly 1.5% of the sample. The data also belong to a second study, concerning yellow fever vaccine responses in identical twins.

The sequencing input was PBMCs. The receptors stem from a woman under 30 in good health.

The sample holds many counts of this clonotype. The DNA of the CDR3 is TGTGCCAGCAGCTTAGCCGGGTCCACAACTAATGAAAAACTGTTTTTT. This encodes CASSLAGSTTNEKLFF. The chain uses TRBV7-2 and TRBJ1-4; no definite D call. The CDR3 sequence is 16 residues long. Germline CDR1 is SGHTA and CDR2 is FQGNSA. Trimming shortened V by 0 bases and J by 0 bases, and 8 bases separated the two germline ends.

This clonotype was counted a few times. The chain employs TRBV15 and TRBJ2-7; a weak D match, TRBD2 (7 bases). This CDR3 comprises 14 residues. Germline V CDR1 and CDR2: LNHNV, YYDKDF (reference sequence). V lost 4 bases and J lost 7, with 17 bases in between. The CDR3 is CATSTRRGGLEQYF. The CDR3 nucleotides read TGTGCCACCAGCACCCGGAGGGGGGGGCTAGAGCAGTACTTC.

This clonotype was observed a handful of times. The chain has TRBV27 and TRBJ2-7, with 10 bases aligning to TRBD2. The CDR3 length is 14 residues. Germline V gives CDR1 MNHEY, CDR2 SMNVEV (reference sequence). V trimming: 6 bases; J trimming: 4 bases; junction bases outside the gene matches: 6. CDR3 region: CASRELAGSYEQYF. The DNA for the CDR3 is TGTGCCAGCAGGGAACTAGCGGGATCGTACGAGCAGTACTTC.

CDR3 loop: CASSLAQGDTQYF. The CDR3 DNA sequence: TGTGCCAGCAGCTTAGCCCAGGGGGATACGCAGTATTTT. The rearrangement links TRBV7-2 to TRBJ2-3; TRBD1 might be the D (6 bases). The CDR3 covers 13 residues. From germline, CDR1 is SGHTA and CDR2 FQGNSA. Trimming stripped 0 bases from V and 6 bases from J, with 7 bases between.

This clonotype came up a few times. This chain uses TRBV10-3 with TRBJ2-2; 10 bases align to TRBD1. The CDR3 is 16 amino acids. Per germline, CDR1 ENHRY and CDR2 SYGVKD. After removal of 8 bases from V and 5 bases from J, the junction contained 11 bases not matched to a gene. The CDR3 region has the DNA TGTGCCATCGGATCGCCGCCGGGACAGGGGACCGGGGAGCTGTTTTTT. Translated, it gives CAIGSPPGQGTGELFF.

The genes are TRBV20-1 and TRBJ2-7, with 9 bases matching TRBD1. Germline V gene sequence: CDR1 DFQATT, CDR2 SNEGSKA (reference sequence). V gave up 5 bases and J gave up 4 bases; unmatched junction bases: 12. The CDR3 has 15 residues. The CDR3 spells CSASELTGGAYEQYF. The CDR3 DNA reads TGCAGTGCTTCAGAACTGACAGGGGGTGCATACGAGCAGTACTTC.

This clonotype was detected many times. V is TRBV10-3 and J is TRBJ2-2, with D hard to call. This CDR3 spans 15 amino acids. Germline CDR1 reads ENHRY; CDR2 reads SYGVKD. Trimming removed 3 bases from V and 3 bases from J, with 11 bases in between. The CDR3 sequence is CAISDLAGYTGELFF. The CDR3 DNA is TGTGCCATCAGTGATTTGGCAGGTTACACCGGGGAGCTGTTTTTT.

The V and J genes are TRBV4-2 and TRBJ1-2; D remains unclear. With 0 bases removed from V and 0 bases from J, the gap between germline ends came to 5 bases. The CDR3 loop spans 14 amino acids. The germline CDR1 and CDR2 sequences are LGHNA and YNFKEQ. The CDR3 DNA reads TGTGCCAGCAGCCAAGATCACACTAACTATGGCTACACCTTC. It specifies CASSQDHTNYGYTF.

This clonotype was detected ten times or more. V is TRBV18 and J is TRBJ2-1, with a tentative D call TRBD1 (6 bases). Trimming shortened V by 6 bases and J by 2 bases, and 17 bases separated the two germline ends. This CDR3 comprises 16 residues. Germline loops: CDR1 KGHSH, CDR2 LQKENI. In DNA form, the CDR3 reads TGTGCCAGCTCTCCGAGGACAGCGAGTGCCTACAATGAGCAGTTCTTC. Amino acids: CASSPRTASAYNEQFF.

This sequence joins TRBV7-8 and TRBJ2-1; D may match TRBD1 or TRBD2 (5 bases each). The CDR3 runs to 15 residues. The V end lost 5 bases, the J end lost 2 bases, and 13 bases lay between the germline ends. CDR1 SGHVS and CDR2 FQNEAQ come from the germline V gene. The CDR3 is CASSQGPRTYNEQFF. Written as DNA, the CDR3 is TGTGCCAGCAGCCAGGGACCGAGGACCTACAATGAGCAGTTCTTC.

In its sample, this clonotype was seen many times. The chain has TRBV5-6 and TRBJ2-1; D unresolved. V was shortened by 1 base and J by 8 bases, with 4 bases between the two germline ends. Germline CDR1 reads SGHDT; CDR2 reads YYEEEE. The CDR3 covers 11 residues. Here the CDR3 reads CASSLFHEQFF. The CDR3, as DNA: TGTGCCAGCAGCTTGTTTCATGAGCAGTTCTTC.

The V and J genes are TRBV2 and TRBJ2-7; D gene unclear. CDR1 is SNHLY, CDR2 FYNNEI, per germline. CDR3 length: 13 amino acids. Trimming stripped 4 bases from V and 0 bases from J, with 7 bases between. The CDR3 DNA sequence: TGTGCCAGCAGTGGGCACATCTCCTACGAGCAGTACGTC. Protein product: CASSGHISYEQYV.

The rearrangement links TRBV27 to TRBJ2-7; D remains ambiguous. The CDR3 loop spans 13 amino acids. Germline loops: CDR1 MNHEY, CDR2 SMNVEV (reference sequence). V lost 1 base to trimming and J lost 0 bases, with 4 bases between them. In DNA form, the CDR3 reads TGTGCCAGCAGTTTATTGAGCTCCTACGAGCAGTACTTC. This sequence encodes CASSLLSSYEQYF.

This clonotype was counted a few times. The chain carries TRBV3-1 and TRBJ2-1; maybe TRBD2 (7 bases). The CDR3 is 14 amino acids. Germline V CDR1 and CDR2: LGHDT, YNNKEL (reference sequence). Trimming stripped 1 base from V and 8 bases from J, with 12 bases between. The CDR3 DNA reads as TGTGCCAGCAGCCAAGCCGGGGGGCGACATGAGCAGTTCTTC. The encoded protein is CASSQAGGRHEQFF.

V is TRBV11-2 and J is TRBJ2-2; D may be TRBD2 (5 bases). V was shortened by 5 bases and J by 6 bases, with 19 bases between the two germline ends. Per germline, CDR1 SGHAT and CDR2 FQNNGV. This CDR3 has 16 residues. The CDR3 DNA is TGTGCCAGCAGCCCGGCTAGCATCGTCAACGCCGGGGAGCTGTTTTTT. Its translation: CASSPASIVNAGELFF. Filled out from reference TRBV11-2 and TRBJ2-2, the complete variable domain reads EAGVAQSPRYKIIEKRQSVAFWCNPISGHATLYWYQQILGQGPKLLIQFQNNGVVDDSQLPKDRFSAERLKGVDSTLKIQPAKLEDSAVYLCASSPASIVNAGELFFGEGSRLTVL.

This clonotype has more than one count but fewer than ten. V is TRBV10-3 and J is TRBJ2-5; D is ambiguous. Germline assignment: CDR1 ENHRY and CDR2 SYGVKD. The V gene lost 0 bases and the J gene lost 1 base, with 6 bases spanning the gap. The CDR3 has 14 amino acids. The CDR3 here is CAISESVGQETQYF. CDR3 nucleotides: TGTGCCATCAGTGAGTCCGTCGGCCAAGAGACCCAGTACTTC.

The genes are TRBV7-9 and TRBJ2-2, with D perhaps matching TRBD1 (5 bases). This CDR3 contains 15 residues. V was shortened by 8 bases and J by 3 bases, with 16 bases between the two germline ends. Germline V gene data show CDR1 as SEHNR and CDR2 as FQNEAQ (reference sequence). The CDR3 sequence is CASQGRDQDTGELFF. As DNA, the CDR3 is TGTGCCAGCCAGGGTAGGGATCAGGACACCGGGGAGCTGTTTTTT.

The chain uses TRBV29-1 and TRBJ2-3, with 16 positions matching TRBD2. V shed 0 bases, J shed 0 bases, and the junction held 6 bases outside the gene matches. The CDR3 is made up of 19 amino acids. The germline V gene encodes CDR1 SQVTM and CDR2 ANQGSEA. CDR3 residues: CSVEDFGTSGRDSTDTQYF. The CDR3 coding sequence is TGCAGCGTTGAAGATTTTGGGACTAGCGGGAGGGATAGCACAGATACGCAGTATTTT.

This clonotype was seen more than once but under ten times. The V and J genes are TRBV6-1 and TRBJ1-5, with D possibly matching TRBD1 (6 bases). The V gene's germline CDR1 is MNHNS and CDR2 SASEGT. The CDR3 is 17 amino acids. V was cut by 5 bases and J by 7 bases, with 24 bases left in between. The CDR3 sequence: CASSTTGTLQGGQPQHF. As DNA, the CDR3 is TGTGCCAGCAGTACAACCGGAACCCTACAGGGAGGCCAGCCCCAGCATTTT.

This clonotype was seen ten or more times. V is TRBV10-2 and J is TRBJ1-4, with a weak D call TRBD1 (6 bases). Trimming pared 2 bases from V and 8 bases from J, leaving 18 bases between. The CDR3 has 16 residues. Per germline, CDR1 WSHSY and CDR2 SAAADI. This chain's CDR3 is CASSEIGGRGPEKLFF. CDR3 nucleotide sequence: TGCGCCAGCAGTGAGATCGGGGGGCGCGGCCCCGAAAAACTGTTTTTT.

The chain carries TRBV10-3 and TRBJ2-3, with 7 bases aligning to TRBD1. V dropped 7 bases and J dropped 3; count of bases not matched to a gene: 4. The CDR3 contains 13 residues. The V gene's germline CDR1 is ENHRY and CDR2 SYGVKD. CDR3 in DNA: TGTGCCATCACCGCGACAGGGACAGATACGCAGTATTTT. Its translation: CAITATGTDTQYF.

This clonotype was picked up a small number of times. The V call is TRBV29-1, the J call TRBJ2-3; TRBD2 agrees at 14 bases. Germline V gene sequence: CDR1 SQVTM, CDR2 ANQGSEA. Trimming took 5 bases from V and 7 from J; bases not matched to a gene: 8. This CDR3 is built from 15 residues. The CDR3 nucleotides read TGCAGCGTTCTCAGACTAGCGGGGGGGAGCAATACGCAGTATTTT. This gives the protein CSVLRLAGGSNTQYF.

CDR3 sequence: CASIGLARYEQYF. In DNA form, the CDR3 reads TGTGCCAGCATTGGACTAGCGAGATACGAGCAGTACTTC. The chain links TRBV2 to TRBJ2-7; 9 positions match TRBD2. Trimming cost V 7 bases and J 4 bases; bases outside gene matches: 5. CDR3 length equals 13 residues. Per the germline V gene, CDR1 is SNHLY and CDR2 is FYNNEI.

The chain employs TRBV20-1 and TRBJ2-1, with TRBD2 matching over 8 bases. This CDR3 has 14 amino acids. Germline lookup yields CDR1 DFQATT and CDR2 SNEGSKA (reference sequence). J gave up 0 bases and V 3 bases, and 1 base lay outside the gene matches. DNA of the CDR3: TGCAGTGCTAGCGGGGGGGGCTCCTACAATGAGCAGTTCTTC. Amino acid sequence: CSASGGGSYNEQFF.

This chain connects TRBV7-8 to TRBJ2-1, with D uncertain. The V gene's germline CDR1 is SGHVS and CDR2 FQNEAQ. Trimming took 1 base from V and 8 from J, leaving 21 bases between them. This CDR3 comprises 17 residues. The CDR3, as DNA: TGTGCCAGCAGCTTAGGGGTATGGCGGCCAGTTGGTGATGAGCAGTTCTTC. It translates to CASSLGVWRPVGDEQFF.

At least ten counts were recorded for this clonotype. The gene calls are TRBV29-1 and TRBJ2-7; 9 bases are a match to TRBD2. CDR1 and CDR2 from the germline V gene are SQVTM and ANQGSEA. This CDR3 region has 14 residues. J was trimmed by 1 base and V by 7 bases; bases with no gene match: 8. In DNA, the CDR3 is TGCAGCGGCGCCGGACTAGCGAGTTCCTACGAGCAGTACTTC. Its protein is CSGAGLASSYEQYF.

This clonotype has a handful of counts. The chain is built from TRBV29-1 and TRBJ2-1; TRBD2 agrees at 7 bases. The trim removed 4 bases at V and 6 bases at J, leaving 9 bases unmatched. Germline V gives CDR1 SQVTM, CDR2 ANQGSEA. The CDR3 extends over 14 amino acids. The CDR3 DNA is TGCAGCGTTGTAGTGACTAGCTTTTCCAATGAGCAGTTCTTC. Encoded protein: CSVVVTSFSNEQFF.